This TCR beta chain was obtained from a study of blood T cell repertoires in COVID-19. Study summary: Sites in the United States, Italy and Spain provided acute and convalescent COVID-19 samples. T cells, B-cell-depleted T cells, or PBMCs supplied cDNA or gDNA.

Per the original data handling: From reference gene primer amplification, estimates of nucleated cell counts were derived. Measured with immunoSEQ multiplex PCR; TCRdb has only the in-frame clones, and not every one. The V and J calls and clone size were taken over from that table, and D and trimming were inferred from the DNA. The table records more than 85,000 clones, around 89% of them present only once. Germline CDR1 SGDLS, CDR2 YYNGEE. This CDR3 is built from 17 residues. The germline V and J ends were trimmed by 0 bases and 3 bases, with 18 bases remaining between them. This chain links TRBV9 with TRBJ1-1; a weak D match, TRBD1 (6 bases). The sequence was obtained from a woman aged 45-65 years with acute or convalescent COVID-19. What was sequenced was peripheral blood. The CDR3 reads CASSVGGHNLQDTEAFF. CDR3 DNA sequence: TGTGCCAGCAGCGTAGGGGGGCACAATTTGCAGGACACTGAAGCTTTCTTT.